These 13 T cell receptor beta chains originate from one sample sequenced in a study of blood T cell repertoires in COVID-19. Here immunoSEQ multiplex PCR was the method, and the copy in TCRdb shows in-frame clones only, minus some. The repertoire consists of roughly 190,000 clones, with 86% occurring once and the leading ten covering approximately 9.9%. The source material was peripheral blood. The receptors originated from a woman in her sixties or seventies with COVID-19, enrolled during active disease.

This clone occurred once. The CDR3 sequence: CAISRLAGHTDTQYF. The CDR3 DNA is TGTGCCATCAGTCGACTAGCGGGGCACACAGATACGCAGTATTTT. J is TRBJ2-3 and V is TRBV10-3, with 11 bases lining up with TRBD2. Germline CDR1 and CDR2: ENHRY and SYGVKD. After removal of 5 bases from V and 2 bases from J, the junction contained 3 bases not matched to a gene. The CDR3 sequence is 15 residues long.

This rearrangement joins TRBV4-1 to TRBJ1-2; maybe TRBD1 (5 bases). The CDR3 consists of 16 residues. Trimming shortened V by 2 bases and J by 6 bases, and 19 bases separated the two germline ends. Looked up from germline, CDR1 is MGHRA and CDR2 is YSYEKL. The CDR3 nucleotides read TGCGCCAGCAGCCAATTTCGGGGGTCGAACGCCCATGGCTACACCTTC. Encoded protein: CASSQFRGSNAHGYTF.

The CDR3 region is CASSWGTRRDEKLFF. The CDR3, as DNA: TGTGCCAGCAGTTGGGGGACACGGAGAGATGAAAAACTGTTTTTT. V usage is TRBV6-2 or TRBV6-3 and J usage is TRBJ1-4, with D tentatively TRBD1 (6 bases). The ends were cut back, 4 bases at V and 6 bases at J, with 15 bases in the middle. CDR1 MNHEY and CDR2 SVGEGT come from the germline V gene. The CDR3 covers 15 residues.

With respect to this clone: Other DNA variants within this sample encode the same CDR3. The J gene is TRBJ2-4, the V gene TRBV9; perhaps TRBD1 as D (5 bases). Trimming removed 3 bases at V and 0 bases at J, with 7 bases between. The CDR3 is 14 residues long. Per germline, CDR1 SGDLS and CDR2 YYNGEE. DNA for the CDR3: TGTGCCAGCAGCGCTCAGGGAGCCAAAAACATTCAGTACTTC. Residues: CASSAQGAKNIQYF.

The gene calls are TRBV30 and TRBJ1-1, with TRBD1 as a possible D gene (6 bases). Trimming left V 5 bases short and J 3 bases short, with 13 bases between. This CDR3 has 13 residues. Germline V gene sequence: CDR1 GTSNPN, CDR2 SVGIG (reference sequence). Written as DNA, the CDR3 is TGTGCCTGGTCACGCACAGGGTACACTGAAGCTTTCTTT. As protein: CAWSRTGYTEAFF.

J is TRBJ1-3 and V is TRBV7-9; TRBD1 aligns across 9 bases. Trimming cost V 7 bases and J 3 bases; bases outside gene matches: 13. CDR1 and CDR2 from the germline V gene are SEHNR and FQNEAQ (reference sequence). The CDR3 spans 17 residues. The CDR3 coding sequence is TGTGCCAGCACCACCGCCGGGACAGGGCAAGTTGGAAACACCATATATTTT. It codes for CASTTAGTGQVGNTIYF.

V usage is TRBV6-5 and J usage is TRBJ1-4, with D tentatively TRBD1 (5 bases). This CDR3 is 13 amino acids long. Germline assignment: CDR1 MNHEY and CDR2 SVGAGI. V lost 2 bases and J lost 8, with 9 bases in between. The CDR3 here is CASSYGPGEKLFF. Here the CDR3 DNA reads TGTGCCAGCAGTTACGGGCCAGGGGAAAAACTGTTTTTT.

This clone has just one count. The rearrangement uses TRBV12-3 or TRBV12-4 and TRBJ1-5; 8 bases map to TRBD1. V lost 10 bases, J lost 7 bases, and 9 bases stayed unmatched. The CDR3 is 13 amino acids. The CDR3 protein is CATTDRAGQPQHF. The CDR3 DNA sequence: TGTGCCACCACGGACAGGGCAGGGCAGCCCCAGCATTTT.

The rearrangement links TRBV24-1 to TRBJ1-5; a possible D gene is TRBD1 (6 bases). Between the trimmed V and J ends, which lost 3 bases and 1 base, there was a span of 6 bases. The CDR3 is made up of 14 amino acids. CDR1 is KGHDR, CDR2 SFDVKD, per germline. The CDR3 is CATSDQGSNQPQHF. The CDR3 bases are TGTGCCACCAGTGATCAGGGGAGCAATCAGCCCCAGCATTTT.

In this sample, this clone turned up a few times. The rearrangement uses TRBV27 and TRBJ1-2; D is undetermined. V dropped 5 bases and J dropped 4 bases, with 11 bases sitting between them. The CDR3 spans 13 residues. Germline assignment: CDR1 MNHEY and CDR2 SMNVEV (reference sequence). The CDR3 bases are TGTGCCAGCAGTAACCCGCCCGGCTATGGCTACACCTTC. Translating it yields CASSNPPGYGYTF.

This clone was seen once. This rearrangement joins TRBV30 to TRBJ1-5, with no clear D. Trimming removed 2 bases from V and 5 bases from J, with 10 bases in between. Germline-derived CDR1 and CDR2 are GTSNPN and SVGIG (reference sequence). CDR3 size: 13 residues. The CDR3 reads CAWSTGHDQPQHF. Here the CDR3 DNA reads TGTGCCTGGAGTACTGGGCACGATCAGCCCCAGCATTTT.

The chain employs TRBV6-5 and TRBJ2-7, with D maybe TRBD2 (6 bases). The V and J ends lost 6 bases and 4 bases respectively, with 13 bases between them. This CDR3 is built from 13 residues. Germline values: CDR1 MNHEY, CDR2 SVGAGI. As DNA, the CDR3 is TGTGCCAGCAGGCGGGACGGCTGGTACGAGCAGTACTTC. As protein: CASRRDGWYEQYF.

This sequence joins TRBV29-1 and TRBJ1-5, with a possible D match to TRBD1 (6 bases). Germline values: CDR1 SQVTM, CDR2 ANQGSEA. The CDR3 is made up of 14 amino acids. The V end was cut by 8 bases, the J end by 6 bases, with 20 bases between. The CDR3 coding sequence is TGCAGCCCGGAGAGGGGGAAGTTTTGTCAGCCCCAGCATTTT. Translation: CSPERGKFCQPQHF.